The 10 T cell receptor beta chains below all came from one sample that was sequenced in a study of T-cell reconstitution after alpha-beta-depleted transplantation in children (dated by TCRdb to about 2016). Library preparation employed PCR. Sequencing was carried out with an Illumina HiSeq 2500. TCR libraries were prepared with molecular barcoding, using unique molecular identifiers to normalize TCRbeta repertoire quantification. TCRdb took the public reads, trimmed them with fastp at Q25, ran MiXCR for clone calling and kept in-frame beta chains. Rows are combined by CDR3 protein, so each entry shows the most common genes and DNA. The sample table lists about 240,000 distinct CDR3 sequences, over 20% of them with a count of one. Approximately 2.5% of the sample is held by the ten biggest clonotypes. Per the publication, the treatment or condition label means: allogeneic hematopoietic cell transplantation with graft depleted of TCRalphabeta T cells and CD19 B cells.

The sample was PBMCs, taken before TCRalphabeta/CD19-depleted stem cell transplant. These TCRs come from a girl aged 2 to 10 with Fanconi anemia, due to receive a stem cell transplant.

There are a few counts of this clonotype. The chain is built from TRBV20-1 and TRBJ2-1; no definite D call. The CDR3 sequence is 15 residues long. Germline V gene lookup returns CDR1 DFQATT and CDR2 SNEGSKA (reference sequence). The germline V and J ends were trimmed by 6 bases and 1 base, with 16 bases remaining between them. This CDR3 is CSAKYFGGSYNEQFF. CDR3 DNA sequence: TGCAGTGCAAAATACTTTGGCGGTTCCTACAATGAGCAGTTCTTC.

This clonotype was observed a few times. The chain is built from TRBV18 and TRBJ2-1; TRBD2 is a possible D gene (5 bases). Germline lookup yields CDR1 KGHSH and CDR2 LQKENI. Deletions cut 3 bases from V and 1 base from J, with 13 bases between. This CDR3 spans 16 amino acids. The CDR3 is CASSPSIAWSYNEQFF. In nucleotides, the CDR3 is TGTGCCAGCTCACCGTCCATAGCGTGGTCCTACAATGAGCAGTTCTTC.

The chain carries TRBV19 and TRBJ2-7, with D maybe TRBD1 (6 bases). V lost 5 bases and J lost 0, with 17 bases in between. The CDR3 spans 16 residues. CDR1 and CDR2 from the germline V gene are LNHDA and SQIVND (reference sequence). As DNA, the CDR3 is TGTGCCAGTAGTCCTGTGGGACACCTCATCTCCTACGAGCAGTACTTC. This encodes CASSPVGHLISYEQYF.

The table lists this clonotype with many counts. The chain joins TRBV10-3 to TRBJ1-5; TRBD1 might be the D (6 bases). Looked up from germline, CDR1 is ENHRY and CDR2 is SYGVKD. V lost 5 bases and J lost 1, with 9 bases in between. This CDR3 has 14 amino acids. As DNA, the CDR3 is TGTGCCATCAGTCGAGACAGGAGCAATCAGCCCCAGCATTTT. As protein: CAISRDRSNQPQHF.

This clonotype was detected many times. The V call is TRBV4-1, the J call TRBJ2-1; 7 positions match TRBD2. V lost 1 base to trimming and J lost 8 bases; unmatched junction nucleotides: 5. The germline gives CDR1 MGHRA, CDR2 YSYEKL. The CDR3 has 14 residues. The CDR3 bases are TGCGCCAGCAGCCAAGTGGGTCGGGAGGATGAGCAGTTCTTC. Amino acids: CASSQVGREDEQFF.

The rearrangement links TRBV4-1 to TRBJ2-7; 7 bases align to TRBD2. The germline CDR1 and CDR2 sequences are MGHRA and YSYEKL. CDR3 size: 17 residues. Trimming cost V 0 bases and J 2 bases; bases outside gene matches: 10. The CDR3 DNA follows: TGCGCCAGCAGCCAAGAGGGTAATGCGGGGGTTACCTACGAGCAGTACTTC. It specifies CASSQEGNAGVTYEQYF.

This clonotype has a count of ten or more. The chain is built from TRBV29-1 and TRBJ2-2; TRBD1 agrees at 8 bases. V gave up 5 bases and J gave up 6 bases; unmatched junction bases: 5. Germline CDR1 reads SQVTM; CDR2 reads ANQGSEA. This CDR3 region has 13 residues. In DNA form, the CDR3 reads TGCAGCGTTTACCACAGGGGGTCCGGGGAGCTGTTTTTT. Its translation is CSVYHRGSGELFF.

The V and J genes are TRBV18 and TRBJ2-7; tentatively, D is TRBD1 or TRBD2 (6 bases each). This CDR3 is 15 amino acids long. Trimming pared 3 bases from V and 3 bases from J, leaving 15 bases between. Germline V CDR1 and CDR2: KGHSH, LQKENI. In DNA, the CDR3 is TGTGCCAGCTCACCGGACGGAGGGGGGTACTACGAGCAGTACTTC. Protein: CASSPDGGGYYEQYF.

This clonotype appeared many times. The V gene is TRBV7-9, the J gene TRBJ2-7; TRBD2 is a possible D gene (7 bases). The length of the CDR3 is 15 residues. Germline CDR1 reads SEHNR; CDR2 reads FQNEAQ (reference sequence). Trimming took 2 bases from V and 7 from J, leaving 18 bases between them. The CDR3 here is CASSLLGASGGEQYF. The DNA of the CDR3 is TGTGCCAGCAGCTTACTGGGGGCTAGCGGTGGGGAGCAGTACTTC.

In this sample, this clonotype turned up many times. V gene TRBV12-3 or TRBV12-4 combines with J gene TRBJ2-1, with D hard to call. V was shortened by 11 bases and J by 7 bases, with 3 bases between the two germline ends. The CDR3 consists of 8 residues. Here the CDR3 reads CALNEQFF. The CDR3 coding sequence is TGTGCCCTAAATGAGCAGTTCTTC.